This T cell receptor (beta chain) was found in a study of cytomegalovirus exposure and HLA in healthy donors. Vbeta (60) and Jbeta (13) primers were used in the PCR. Clones were read by immunoSEQ multiplex PCR, and TCRdb kept only the in-frame ones, dropping some. The sample carries approximately 120,000 clones, about 78% recorded once. The CDR3 spans 19 residues. Per germline, CDR1 SNHLY and CDR2 FYNNEI. J gave up 0 bases and V 6 bases, and 13 bases lay outside the gene matches. The material sequenced was PBMCs. V usage is TRBV2 and J usage is TRBJ1-6, with 8 bases aligning to TRBD1. The clonotype comes from a man between 50 and 59 years old in good health and CMV-seronegative. DNA of the CDR3: TGTGCCAGCAGCCGACAGGGGTCCCGACCGAGCTCCTATAATTCACCCCTCCACTTT. Its protein is CASSRQGSRPSSYNSPLHF.